This T cell receptor (beta chain) was documented in a study of human T cells and chemical hapten exposure. Study as a whole: Read at 6 days, the patch tests placed 0.01% DPC on the upper back. Overall study findings and caveats: Controls had significantly fewer large CDR3 similarity clusters than were formed by expanded TCRs.

Time point meaning: patch test 1, 2 weeks after DPC sensitization. Stated treatment: therapeutic diphenylcyclopropenone sensitization with weekly scalp DPC. Separate cDNA molecules received unique molecular identifiers, which the library attached to them. In TCRdb, the RACE reads were re-called with MiXCR into one record per CDR3 protein. The data show more than 65,000 distinct CDR3 sequences, approximately 29% seen once. On this clonotype itself: The antigen remains undetermined.

CDR3 length: 16 residues. The germline V gene has CDR1 SGHDN and CDR2 FVKESK. The V end lost 4 bases, the J end lost 4 bases, and 20 bases lay between the germline ends. The receptor was isolated from a middle-aged man with alopecia areata. Some clones in this sample may be carry-over from other donors' samples. The rearrangement links TRBV14 to TRBJ2-7; D perhaps matches TRBD2 (5 bases). The specimen was whole blood, collected in connection with sensitization to the hapten diphenylcyclopropenone (DPC). The CDR3 DNA sequence: TGTGCCAGCAGCCCTGAGAGAAGGGCAGGACTGTACGAGCAGTACTTC. It codes for CASSPERRAGLYEQYF.